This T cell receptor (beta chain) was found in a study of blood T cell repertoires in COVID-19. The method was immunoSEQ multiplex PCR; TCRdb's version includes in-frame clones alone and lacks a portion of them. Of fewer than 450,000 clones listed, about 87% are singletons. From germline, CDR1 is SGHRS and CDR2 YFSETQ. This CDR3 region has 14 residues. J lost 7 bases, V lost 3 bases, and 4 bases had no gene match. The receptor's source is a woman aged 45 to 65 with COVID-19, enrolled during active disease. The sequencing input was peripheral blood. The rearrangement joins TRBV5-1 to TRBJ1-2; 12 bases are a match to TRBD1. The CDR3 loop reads CASSSSGQGAGYTF. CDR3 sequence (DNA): TGCGCCAGCAGCTCCTCGGGACAGGGGGCTGGCTACACCTTC.